This T cell receptor (beta chain) emerged from a study of post-analysis software for immune sequencing data. Whole-study results and caveats: Multiple sclerosis patients showed significantly lower normalized Chao1 diversity than controls did. Controls showed lower frequencies than patients for roughly five TRBV segments, and TRBV5-6, TRBV5-1 and TRBV20-1 were among these.

Germline CDR1 LGHNA, CDR2 YSLEER. Unmatched junction bases numbered 9, after V lost 0 bases and J lost 8 bases. The CDR3 covers 15 residues. The authors incorporated unique molecular identifiers into the TCR beta cDNA libraries. It was from roughly 1 to 10 million T cells that 500,000 or so cDNA molecules came. Using its own MiXCR run on the PCR reads, TCRdb lists one record per CDR3 protein. There are hundreds of thousands of distinct CDR3 sequences in the sample; roughly 35% occur only once, and roughly 13% lies in the top ten. This clonotype was counted a few times. Its antigen remains unknown. Sequencing input: blood. The chain carries TRBV4-3 and TRBJ1-2, with 7 nucleotides matching TRBD1. This sequence originates from a girl between 5 and 17 years old with multiple sclerosis. CDR3 DNA: TGCGCCAGCAGCCAAGATATCACAGGGGACCACGGCTACACCTTC. Amino acid sequence: CASSQDITGDHGYTF.